Presented here are 8 T cell receptor beta chains from one specimen sequenced in a study of vaccination effects on CD4 cells after COVID-19. Only in-frame clones appear in the TCRdb table, and some are missing; sequencing was by immunoSEQ multiplex PCR. The profile shows over 20,000 clones, about 74% of them singletons. ViraFEST assay sequencing came after antigen-specific CD4+ T cells were expanded with viral peptide pools. Scientists isolated CD4+ T cells after an approximately 10-day culture period ended. The study found no prior SARS-CoV-2 infection in the vaccine recipients, who tested negative for nucleocapsid antibodies. These receptors are not linked to any known antigen. The specimen was CD4+ T cells from PBMCs cultured with SARS-CoV-2 spike peptides, collected before COVID-19 vaccination. All receptors derive from a human donor who received a COVID-19 vaccine.

The gene calls are TRBV11-2 and TRBJ2-7; no reliable D call. This CDR3 contains 11 residues. With 5 bases removed from V and 8 bases from J, the gap between germline ends came to 10 bases. The germline V gene encodes CDR1 SGHAT and CDR2 FQNNGV. CDR3 DNA sequence: TGTGCCAGCAGCCCGGCCCTTCAGCAGTACTTC. It is translated as CASSPALQQYF.

This chain uses TRBV2 with TRBJ1-3; D gene unclear. Germline assignment: CDR1 SNHLY and CDR2 FYNNEI. The CDR3 covers 14 residues. V lost 7 bases, J lost 0 bases, and 10 bases lay in between. For the CDR3, the DNA is TGTGCCAGCACTCGCCGGGGCTCTGGAAACACCATATATTTT. It yields the protein CASTRRGSGNTIYF.

This chain links TRBV11-2 with TRBJ1-6; D call uncertain. This CDR3 is 17 amino acids long. Trimming pared 0 bases from V and 4 bases from J, leaving 13 bases between. Per the germline V gene, CDR1 is SGHAT and CDR2 is FQNNGV. CDR3 protein: CASSLDATDGYNSPLHF. The DNA of the CDR3 is TGTGCCAGCAGCTTAGACGCCACGGACGGATATAATTCACCCCTCCACTTT.

The J gene is TRBJ2-4, the V gene TRBV6-5; a weak D match, TRBD2 (5 bases). The germline V gene has CDR1 MNHEY and CDR2 SVGAGI. V was pared by 5 bases and J by 8 bases, with 10 bases between. The CDR3 loop spans 12 amino acids. CDR3 region: CASSPSGDIQYF. The CDR3 coding sequence is TGTGCCAGCAGTCCGAGCGGAGACATTCAGTACTTC.

The chain combines TRBV5-5 with TRBJ2-3, with D possibly TRBD1 on 6 matching bases. V was trimmed by 4 bases and J by 0 bases, leaving 15 bases between them. The CDR3 consists of 16 residues. Looked up from germline, CDR1 is SGHKS and CDR2 is YYEKEE (reference sequence). The CDR3 DNA sequence: TGTGCCAGCAGCATCCTGGGGGCTATTAGCACAGATACGCAGTATTTT. This encodes CASSILGAISTDTQYF.

The chain links TRBV6-1 to TRBJ2-3; unclear D gene. Germline V gives CDR1 MNHNS, CDR2 SASEGT. The CDR3 has 15 amino acids. Trimming took off 2 bases at V and 0 bases at J, with 9 bases between the two ends. The chain's CDR3 is CASSERATSTDTQYF. DNA for the CDR3: TGTGCCAGCAGTGAAAGGGCGACTAGCACAGATACGCAGTATTTT.

The rearrangement uses TRBV5-1 and TRBJ2-7; D not resolved. CDR3 length equals 13 residues. V dropped 4 bases and J dropped 0 bases, with 8 bases sitting between them. CDR1 is SGHRS, CDR2 YFSETQ, per germline. The CDR3 sequence: CASSPLPSYEQYF. CDR3 in DNA: TGCGCCAGCAGCCCCCTCCCCTCCTACGAGCAGTACTTC.

V gene TRBV4-1 combines with J gene TRBJ1-1, with D perhaps TRBD1 (5 bases). The germline CDR1 and CDR2 sequences are MGHRA and YSYEKL. V was shortened by 1 base and J by 1 base, with 13 bases between the two germline ends. The CDR3 runs 16 residues. CDR3 residues: CASSQVGGGRNTEAFF. In nucleotides, the CDR3 is TGCGCCAGCAGCCAAGTGGGGGGTGGCCGGAACACTGAAGCTTTCTTT.